Sequencing of this T cell receptor beta chain was carried out in a study of T cell responses to AZD1222 COVID-19 vaccine (dated by TCRdb to about 2021). For the study in its entirety: TCR sequencing was performed for 230 to 250 trial participants, of whom about 200 were given two doses of AZD1222 and approximately 25 were given two doses of MenACWY control vaccine. Trial participants were enrolled by age into subgroups of 18-55, 56-69 and 70-plus years, and about 150, 27 and 61 TCR-sequenced participants, respectively, were included in these subgroups. Findings and caveats that apply to the study as a whole: Most participants were white British and females outnumbered males, and the authors suggested that clonal diversity may have been underestimated. In the small 56-69-year group, the increase in depth fell short of significance, most likely because of low power. Spike-specific TCR breadth and depth rose significantly after two AZD1222 doses compared with day 0 and with MenACWY recipients. Because no day 14 peak-response samples were available, the repertoires could be characterized only after the peak T cell response. CD4 TCRs associated with the vaccine covered the entire spike protein, and the dominant responses were in regions 160-218 and 743-854. Conclusions about previously exposed vaccinees are limited because only 5 or 6 AZD1222 recipients were SARS-CoV-2 seropositive at baseline. Nearly half of unique spike-specific TCRs reportedly recognized epitopes outside regions mutated in the B.1.351 and B.1.1.7 variants.

The CDR3 regions of human TCRbeta chains were analyzed by immunosequencing. The original methods were these. Repertoire TCRs were matched against a reference library of SARS-CoV-2-specific TCRs generated with the MIRA antigen-specificity platform. Breadth was defined as the fraction of unique TCRs that were SARS-CoV-2-associated, and depth was defined as the fraction of total T cells that were SARS-CoV-2-associated. Using the MIRA data, each spike-specific TCR was mapped to the spike region that the TCR reacts to and placed in a CD4 or CD8 class. Log10-transformed breadth and depth values were compared by one-way ANOVA with Sidak's multiple comparisons tests. The table comes from immuneACCESS by way of TCRdb, which keeps in-frame sequences with V and J called. Part of the clones is missing from these tables; in studies checked, under half for an unresolved V gene and the rest for unknown reasons. That table is the source of V, J and clone size, and D and trimming were worked out from the DNA. This sample lists some 200,000 clones; 85% to 95% were detected once. Of the sample, around 1% is held by the ten largest clones.

Reading the label with the study, this specimen's time point is: baseline before first vaccination. Sample treatment or condition, as interpreted from the label and publication: meningococcal conjugate vaccine given as trial control. The vaccinee samples were drawn from two UK trials, COV001 and COV002, one of which was a single-blind randomized controlled phase 2/3 trial testing AZD1222 (ChAdOx1 nCoV-19) in healthy adults. For TCRbeta chain sequencing, PBMC samples were collected from trial participants at day 0 and at day 28 after the second dose. CDR1 and CDR2, per the germline V gene, are MDHEN and SYDVKM. The germline V end is reduced by 5 bases and the J end by 5 bases; junction bases left unmatched: 6. The CDR3 numbers 15 residues from cysteine through phenylalanine. CDR3 DNA only is kept here, 45 bases in frame from base 1. A remark on this clone: There is no known antigen for this receptor. No quality values exist for individual bases; no much larger clone is one base distant.

The TCR originated in an adult in good health. The sequence joins TRBV28 to TRBJ2-5, and 12 junctional nucleotides match TRBD2. The source was peripheral blood, collected on day 0 of MenACWY control vaccination. In nucleotide form, the sequence is TGTGCCAGCAGTCCTACTAGCGGGGGGCCCGAGACCCAGTACTTC. This encodes CASSPTSGGPETQYF. Extended through the reference TRBV28 and TRBJ2-5 proteins, this CDR3 yields the full variable domain: DVKVTQSSRYLVKRTGEKVFLECVQDMDHENMFWYRQDPGLGLRLIYFSYDVKMKEKGDIPEGYSVSREKKERFSLILESASTNQTSMYLCASSPTSGGPETQYFGPGTRLLVL.